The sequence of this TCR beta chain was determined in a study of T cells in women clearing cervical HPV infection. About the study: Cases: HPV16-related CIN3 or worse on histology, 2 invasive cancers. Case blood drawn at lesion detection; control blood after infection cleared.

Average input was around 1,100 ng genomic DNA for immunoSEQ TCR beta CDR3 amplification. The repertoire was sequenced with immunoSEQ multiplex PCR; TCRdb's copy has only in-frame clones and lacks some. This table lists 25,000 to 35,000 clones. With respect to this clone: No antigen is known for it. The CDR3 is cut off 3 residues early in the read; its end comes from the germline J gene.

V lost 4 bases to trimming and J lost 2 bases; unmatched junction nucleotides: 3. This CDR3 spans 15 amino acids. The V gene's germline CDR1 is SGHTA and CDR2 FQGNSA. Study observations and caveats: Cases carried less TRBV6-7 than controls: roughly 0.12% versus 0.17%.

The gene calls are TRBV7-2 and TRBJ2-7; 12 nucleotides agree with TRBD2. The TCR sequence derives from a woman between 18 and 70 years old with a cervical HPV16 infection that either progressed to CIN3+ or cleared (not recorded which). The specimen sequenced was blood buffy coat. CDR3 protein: CASSSASGGAYEQYF. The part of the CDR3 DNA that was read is TGTGCCAGCAGCTCCGCTAGCGGGGGGGCCTACGAG.